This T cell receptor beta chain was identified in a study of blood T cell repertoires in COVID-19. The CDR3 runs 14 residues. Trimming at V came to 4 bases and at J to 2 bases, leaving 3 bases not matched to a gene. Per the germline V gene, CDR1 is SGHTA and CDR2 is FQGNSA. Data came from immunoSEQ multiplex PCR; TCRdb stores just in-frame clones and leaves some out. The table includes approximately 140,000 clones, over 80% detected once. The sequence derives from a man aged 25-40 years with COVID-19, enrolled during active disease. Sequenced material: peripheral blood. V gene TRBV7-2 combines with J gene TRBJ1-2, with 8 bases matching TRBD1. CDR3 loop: CASSSWTGNYGYTF. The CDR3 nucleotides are TGTGCCAGCAGCTCCTGGACAGGGAACTATGGCTACACCTTC.